This note documents a single T cell receptor (beta chain) sequence. The antigen it recognizes is unknown. One base away there is no much larger clone; base qualities are not given. This entry is derived from a study of response to subunit inactivated influenza vaccine (dated by TCRdb to 2016 to 2018). Study-level background: Deep quantitative profiling of the T cell receptor repertoire was used in the study to follow responses to a trivalent subunit inactivated influenza vaccine.

The sample's time point label is to be understood as: approximately 40 days after influenza vaccine administration. Overall study outcomes, separate from this receptor: The authors proposed that each seasonal influenza vaccination may bring in only a limited number of new T cells.

Libraries were built with RT-PCR. Sequencer: Illumina HiSeq 2500. TCRdb redid the processing of the public reads, applying fastp at Q25 and MiXCR, and retained in-frame beta chains. Merged by CDR3 protein, the rows form single entries marked with the most common genes and DNA. The sample has under 200,000 distinct CDR3 sequences on record, around 9.9% of them singletons. 12% of the sample lies in the top ten. The sample was non-naive T cells sorted from PBMCs, taken about 6 weeks after vaccination. This specimen's cell subset or site label, per the study, means: memory T cell fraction. This clonotype originated in a man aged 50 or older who received an inactivated influenza vaccine. Donor details come from another sample of the same person, matched by shared clones.

The nucleotides are TGTGCCAGCAGGGCCATGGGCGGGGGCCGGGATAATGAGCAGTTCTTC. Translated, this is CASRAMGGGRDNEQFF. This receptor chain uses TRBV2 and TRBJ2-1; D gene: possibly TRBD2, on 7 matching bases. Measured from the cysteine to the phenylalanine, the CDR3 is 16 residues long. The sequence is cut down to CDR3 DNA, 48 bases in frame from base 1. The germline V gene supplies CDR1 SNHLY and CDR2 FYNNEI. V sheds 6 bases and J sheds 7 bases, leaving 22 bases between their ends.